Following are 26 T cell receptor beta chains from one sample sequenced in a study of blood T cells in healthy people across ages. A J-beta primer mix and a sample-barcoded 5' primer were used in a second PCR of roughly 6 to 11 cycles. One entry per CDR3 protein results from TCRdb running MiXCR on the 5' RACE reads. This table holds about 2 million distinct CDR3 sequences, approximately 50% found once. Sequencing used blood. These receptors were collected from a woman in her forties in good health.

This clonotype was seen a handful of times. The chain is built from TRBV7-2 and TRBJ2-7; 7 nucleotides match TRBD2. The V gene's germline CDR1 is SGHTA and CDR2 FQGNSA. The length of the CDR3 is 19 residues. The J segment lost 1 base and the V segment lost 5 bases, leaving 20 bases of the junction unmatched. CDR3 DNA sequence: TGTGCCAGCAGCCTCCCAGCCGCCGGGGACTACCGACGATCCTACGAGCAGTACTTC. It specifies CASSLPAAGDYRRSYEQYF.

V gene TRBV6-5 combines with J gene TRBJ2-3; TRBD2 agrees at 10 bases. J was trimmed by 2 bases and V by 9 bases; bases with no gene match: 8. Per the germline V gene, CDR1 is MNHEY and CDR2 is SVGAGI. There are 15 residues in the CDR3. The CDR3: CASGTAGGPTDTQYF. In DNA form, the CDR3 reads TGTGCCAGTGGAACAGCGGGGGGGCCCACAGATACGCAGTATTTT.

The chain joins TRBV7-3 to TRBJ2-1; 9 bases are shared with TRBD2. Germline V gene data show CDR1 as SGHTA and CDR2 as FQGTGA. V was pared by 5 bases and J by 3 bases, with 8 bases of the junction left unmatched. The CDR3 loop spans 16 amino acids. As DNA, the CDR3 is TGTGCCAGCAGCACAACAGCGGGGGGCTTCTACAATGAGCAGTTCTTC. This codes for CASSTTAGGFYNEQFF.

This clonotype came up a few times. V gene TRBV9 combines with J gene TRBJ2-3; D may be TRBD1 (6 bases). Germline CDR1 is SGDLS and CDR2 is YYNGEE. The CDR3 is 13 amino acids. With 0 bases removed from V and 8 bases from J, the gap between germline ends came to 10 bases. The CDR3 bases are TGTGCCAGCAGCGTAGAGGGGGTTGGTACGCAGTATTTT. It encodes CASSVEGVGTQYF.

Only one count was recorded for this clonotype. This sequence joins TRBV6-2 or TRBV6-3 and TRBJ2-7, with TRBD1 matching over 8 bases. Losses at the gene ends were 4 bases for V and 2 bases for J; bases not matched to a gene: 7. Germline CDR1 reads MNHEY; CDR2 reads SVGEGT. The CDR3 covers 15 residues. The CDR3 spells CASSFRTGITYEQYF. CDR3 nucleotide sequence: TGTGCCAGCAGTTTCCGGACAGGGATAACCTACGAGCAGTACTTC.

This chain connects TRBV4-3 to TRBJ2-7; possibly TRBD2 for D (5 bases). The CDR3 is 17 amino acids. CDR1 and CDR2 (germline): LGHNA, YSLEER. With 0 bases removed from V and 2 bases from J, the gap between germline ends came to 17 bases. CDR3 residues: CASSQERLEDYTYEQYF. The CDR3 DNA follows: TGCGCCAGCAGCCAAGAAAGGTTAGAAGACTACACCTACGAGCAGTACTTC.

The V call is TRBV6-5, the J call TRBJ2-1, with 8 bases fitting TRBD2. This CDR3 has 18 amino acids. CDR1 MNHEY and CDR2 SVGAGI come from the germline V gene. V was pared by 4 bases and J by 0 bases, with 11 bases of the junction left unmatched. The CDR3 nucleotides read TGTGCCAGCAGTTCCAGCGGGGGCCGTACGAGCTCCTACAATGAGCAGTTCTTC. This gives the protein CASSSSGGRTSSYNEQFF.

The chain joins TRBV6-1 to TRBJ1-2; a possible D gene is TRBD1 (5 bases). CDR1 MNHNS and CDR2 SASEGT come from the germline V gene. The CDR3 runs to 13 residues. V was trimmed by 8 bases and J by 3 bases, leaving 13 bases between them. CDR3 coding DNA: TGTGCCAGCGGAAGACAGCTAGACTATGGCTACACCTTC. Protein: CASGRQLDYGYTF.

The table lists this clonotype with a few counts. The J gene is TRBJ2-1, the V gene TRBV20-1; D is perhaps TRBD2 (6 bases). V gave up 6 bases and J gave up 8 bases, with 20 bases separating them. CDR1 and CDR2 from the germline V gene are DFQATT and SNEGSKA (reference sequence). CDR3 size: 14 residues. This CDR3 reads CSASGDLSSDEQFF. DNA for the CDR3: TGCAGTGCGAGTGGGGACTTATCGTCCGATGAGCAGTTCTTC.

This clonotype was counted between two and nine times. The chain carries TRBV7-6 and TRBJ2-3; D is possibly TRBD2 (5 bases). The CDR3 loop spans 16 amino acids. Looked up from germline, CDR1 is SGHVS and CDR2 is FNYEAQ. V was pared by 1 base and J by 2 bases, with 13 bases between. The CDR3 sequence is CASSLVRSGITDTQYF. DNA for the CDR3: TGTGCCAGCAGCTTAGTTAGATCGGGGATCACAGATACGCAGTATTTT.

The rearrangement uses TRBV7-9 and TRBJ2-1, with 8 bases matching TRBD2. CDR3 length: 14 residues. V trimming: 5 bases; J trimming: 7 bases; junction bases outside the gene matches: 7. Germline CDR1 is SEHNR and CDR2 is FQNEAQ (reference sequence). The CDR3 is CASSLPTSENEQFF. CDR3 bases: TGTGCCAGCAGCCTCCCGACTAGCGAGAATGAGCAGTTCTTC.

This chain links TRBV4-2 with TRBJ2-7; TRBD1 aligns across 10 bases. The J call may be incorrect, as the DNA end agrees better with TRBJ2-4. The V gene's germline CDR1 is LGHNA and CDR2 YNFKEQ. The CDR3 contains 16 residues. The DNA for the CDR3 is TGTGCCAGCAGCCAATCCTCCGGACAGGGGGATATCATTCAGTACTTC. It codes for CASSQSSGQGDIIQYF.

DNA for the CDR3: TGTGCCAGCAGCACGGACATTAACACCGGGGAGCTGTTTTTT. Translating it yields CASSTDINTGELFF. V usage is TRBV28 and J usage is TRBJ2-2, with D perhaps matching TRBD1 (5 bases). V was shortened by 6 bases and J by 2 bases, with 10 bases between the two germline ends. The germline CDR1 and CDR2 sequences are MDHEN and SYDVKM. This CDR3 region has 14 residues.

The chain links TRBV7-2 to TRBJ2-1, with 7 bases aligning to TRBD1. The junction had 9 bases not matched to a gene; V was cut back by 5 bases and J by 2 bases. The CDR3 covers 16 residues. Germline loops: CDR1 SGHTA, CDR2 FQGNSA. The CDR3 region has the DNA TGTGCCAGCAGCCCCGCGACAGGGTTAACCTACAATGAGCAGTTCTTC. As protein: CASSPATGLTYNEQFF.

This clonotype was counted a few times. The CDR3 nucleotides are TGCGCCAGCAGTTCCGGGACGGTGAGCTCCTACGAGCAGTACTTC. Protein sequence: CASSSGTVSSYEQYF. This chain connects TRBV5-1 to TRBJ2-7; D might be TRBD1 or TRBD2, each matching 5 bases. V was clipped by 5 bases and J by 0 bases, with 15 bases between them. Germline V gene data show CDR1 as SGHRS and CDR2 as YFSETQ. The CDR3 is 15 amino acids.

The chain carries TRBV3-1 and TRBJ1-1, with a weak D call TRBD1 (6 bases). The V gene lost 2 bases and the J gene lost 6 bases, with 19 bases spanning the gap. CDR3 length equals 16 residues. Germline V CDR1 and CDR2: LGHDT, YNNKEL (reference sequence). The CDR3 DNA is TGTGCCAGCAGCCAACCCAGAACAGGGAGGAGGCCTGAAGCTTTCTTT. Its protein is CASSQPRTGRRPEAFF.

The chain couples TRBV7-2 to TRBJ2-5; TRBD2 matches at 10 bases. The J call may be in error: the DNA end matches TRBJ2-7 better. CDR1 and CDR2 (germline): SGHTA, FQGNSA. This CDR3 region has 15 residues. The CDR3 spells CASSLQAGGPNEQYF. For the CDR3, the DNA is TGTGCCAGCAGCTTACAAGCGGGGGGGCCAAACGAGCAGTACTTC.

This clonotype was detected a few times. J is TRBJ2-7 and V is TRBV12-3 or TRBV12-4; possible D gene TRBD2, 5 bases. V was trimmed by 3 bases and J by 4 bases, leaving 10 bases between them. This CDR3 contains 13 residues. CDR3 sequence reads: CASSFTAEYEQYF. The CDR3 DNA reads TGTGCCAGCAGTTTCACAGCGGAATACGAGCAGTACTTC.

The chain links TRBV7-2 to TRBJ2-3, with 8 bases aligning to TRBD1. Germline CDR1 is SGHTA and CDR2 is FQGNSA. The J segment lost 9 bases and the V segment lost 2 bases, leaving 7 bases of the junction unmatched. This CDR3 contains 14 residues. The CDR3 spells CASSLSQGAGTQYF. As DNA, the CDR3 is TGTGCCAGCAGCTTAAGTCAGGGGGCAGGGACGCAGTATTTT.

As DNA, the CDR3 is TGTGCCAGCAGTTTATTCCCTTCGACAGGGGGTAAAGAGACCCAGTACTTC. Translation: CASSLFPSTGGKETQYF. The J gene is TRBJ2-5, the V gene TRBV12-3 or TRBV12-4; the match to TRBD1 covers 9 bases. The length of the CDR3 is 17 residues. V was pared by 2 bases and J by 3 bases, with 10 bases of the junction left unmatched.

This clonotype showed up just a few times. CDR3 loop: CTPGNPPYEQYF. As DNA, the CDR3 is TGCACCCCAGGGAATCCCCCGTACGAGCAGTACTTC. J is TRBJ2-7 and V is TRBV20-1, with D maybe TRBD1 (5 bases). This CDR3 spans 12 amino acids. The germline V gene has CDR1 DFQATT and CDR2 SNEGSKA (reference sequence).

The chain joins TRBV28 to TRBJ2-5; 10 bases are a match to TRBD1. CDR3 length: 15 residues. The germline V gene has CDR1 MDHEN and CDR2 SYDVKM. V gave up 6 bases and J gave up 0 bases; unmatched junction bases: 4. In DNA form, the CDR3 reads TGTGCCAGCAGGTTGGACAGGGGGTACCAAGAGACCCAGTACTTC. Translating it yields CASRLDRGYQETQYF.

The chain carries TRBV12-3 or TRBV12-4 and TRBJ2-5; no clear D. V shed 5 bases and J shed 5 bases, with 21 bases lying between them. The CDR3 runs 16 residues. The CDR3 region is CASSPSDRGPGETQYF. CDR3 sequence (DNA): TGTGCCAGCAGTCCCTCAGACCGTGGGCCGGGTGAGACCCAGTACTTC.

This rearrangement joins TRBV27 to TRBJ2-3; TRBD2 agrees at 7 bases. The CDR3 has 17 residues. Germline lookup yields CDR1 MNHEY and CDR2 SMNVEV (reference sequence). After removal of 4 bases from V and 8 bases from J, the junction contained 18 bases not matched to a gene. This CDR3 is CASSWSGTSEGWGTQYF. The DNA for the CDR3 is TGTGCCAGCAGTTGGAGCGGAACTAGCGAGGGGTGGGGTACGCAGTATTTT.

This clonotype was seen many times. J is TRBJ2-3 and V is TRBV18; unclear D gene. The CDR3 spans 12 residues. V gave up 8 bases and J gave up 2 bases, with 8 bases separating them. The germline gives CDR1 KGHSH, CDR2 LQKENI. CDR3 amino acids: CASSPATDTQYF. The CDR3 DNA is TGTGCCAGCAGTCCCGCCACAGATACGCAGTATTTT.

This clonotype was counted a few times. The J gene is TRBJ2-3, the V gene TRBV4-2, with a possible D match to TRBD2 (6 bases). Germline CDR1 is LGHNA and CDR2 is YNFKEQ. V dropped 2 bases and J dropped 2 bases, with 20 bases sitting between them. CDR3 length: 18 residues. Here the CDR3 DNA reads TGTGCCAGCAGCCAACCTGGGGGGTTCGGGGCGAACACAGATACGCAGTATTTT. It is translated as CASSQPGGFGANTDTQYF.